This TCR beta chain emerged from a study of T cells after yellow fever vaccination. A few counts support this clonotype. Conversion of TCR transcripts into cDNA relied on 5'RACE template switching, which added a universal primer site and UMIs. TCRdb re-derived calls from the 5' RACE reads in MiXCR, one entry per CDR3 protein. The sample records about 350,000 distinct CDR3 sequences, about 8.3% being singletons. The CDR3 contains 15 residues. Germline assignment: CDR1 SGHVS and CDR2 FNYEAQ. V lost 5 bases, J lost 1 base, and 14 bases lay in between. This receptor was taken from a man in his late teens or twenties who received the YFV17D yellow fever vaccine. The chain has TRBV7-6 and TRBJ1-1; D may be TRBD1 (6 bases). The sample in question was PBMCs, obtained around 45 days after the first yellow fever vaccination. The CDR3 DNA is TGTGCCAGCAGCCCAACACAGGGACAGAACACTGAAGCTTTCTTT. It yields the protein CASSPTQGQNTEAFF. The variable domain in full, completed from reference TRBV7-6 and TRBJ1-1, reads GAGVSQSPRYKVTKRGQDVALRCDPISGHVSLYWYRQALGQGPEFLTYFNYEAQQDKSGLPNDRFSAERPEGSISTLTIQRTEQRDSAMYRCASSPTQGQNTEAFFGQGTRLTVV.